Described below is a single T cell receptor beta chain sequence and its context. No antigen is known for it. Amplification of TCR beta CDR3 regions was performed using RNA transcripts as template. Carried out on the TCR CDR3, a first-round RT-PCR used the HTBI primer set. One entry per CDR3 protein results from TCRdb running MiXCR on the multiplex PCR reads. The table has about 560,000 distinct CDR3 sequences, 16% seen once. This sample was included in a study of T cells in Graves' hyperthyroidism and ophthalmopathy. Between the trimmed V and J ends, which lost 2 bases and 11 bases, there was a span of 19 bases. The CDR3 extends over 15 amino acids. Germline V lookup: CDR1 MNHEY, CDR2 SVGEGT. Points from the study as a whole: Ophthalmopathy prediction by the model preceded onset by a median approximately 6.1 months.

The receptor was derived from a woman in her late teens or twenties with Graves' hyperthyroidism. V gene TRBV6-2 or TRBV6-3 combines with J gene TRBJ1-5, with D maybe TRBD1 (5 bases). Input material: blood. CDR3 DNA sequence: TGTGCCAGCAGTTACCTGGGGGAACGCGAGGGGACCCAGCATTTT. Translating gives CASSYLGEREGTQHF.